This T cell receptor beta chain was obtained from a study of Tregs in tolerant kidney transplant recipients. Using immunoSEQ multiplex PCR, the repertoire was profiled, and TCRdb retains in-frame clones only, with some absent. The sample holds around 86,000 clones, about 91% seen once. Trimming took 6 bases from V and 1 from J; bases not matched to a gene: 3. Germline CDR1 reads SQVTM; CDR2 reads ANQGSEA. This CDR3 is built from 12 residues. General study results and limits: Nucleotide sequences could not be compared across some patients' samples due to primer changes. Tolerant patients' donor-specific Tregs expanded beyond overall Tregs, suggesting antigen-driven growth.

For this clone: Its target is unknown.

Related graft donors supplied nonmyeloablative bone marrow transplants, and mixed chimerism was transient. The TCR comes from a human patient who received a combined kidney and bone marrow transplant. Some T cells could come from the graft donor. The sample in question was CD4+ T cells from blood (PBMCs), obtained 24 months after the transplant. The chain recombines TRBV29-1 with TRBJ2-7, with 7 bases that match TRBD1. CDR3 nucleotide sequence: TGCAGCGTATCGGACAGGTCCTACGAGCAGTACTTC. This translates into CSVSDRSYEQYF.